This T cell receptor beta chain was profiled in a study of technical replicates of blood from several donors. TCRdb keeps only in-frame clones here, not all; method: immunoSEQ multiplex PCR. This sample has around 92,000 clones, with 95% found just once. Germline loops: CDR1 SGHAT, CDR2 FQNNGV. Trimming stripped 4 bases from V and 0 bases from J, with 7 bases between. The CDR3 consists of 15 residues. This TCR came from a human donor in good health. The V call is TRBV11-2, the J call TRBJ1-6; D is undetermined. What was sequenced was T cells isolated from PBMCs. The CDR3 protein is CASSSILSYNSPLHF. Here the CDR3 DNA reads TGTGCCAGCAGCTCGATACTCTCCTATAATTCACCCCTCCACTTT.